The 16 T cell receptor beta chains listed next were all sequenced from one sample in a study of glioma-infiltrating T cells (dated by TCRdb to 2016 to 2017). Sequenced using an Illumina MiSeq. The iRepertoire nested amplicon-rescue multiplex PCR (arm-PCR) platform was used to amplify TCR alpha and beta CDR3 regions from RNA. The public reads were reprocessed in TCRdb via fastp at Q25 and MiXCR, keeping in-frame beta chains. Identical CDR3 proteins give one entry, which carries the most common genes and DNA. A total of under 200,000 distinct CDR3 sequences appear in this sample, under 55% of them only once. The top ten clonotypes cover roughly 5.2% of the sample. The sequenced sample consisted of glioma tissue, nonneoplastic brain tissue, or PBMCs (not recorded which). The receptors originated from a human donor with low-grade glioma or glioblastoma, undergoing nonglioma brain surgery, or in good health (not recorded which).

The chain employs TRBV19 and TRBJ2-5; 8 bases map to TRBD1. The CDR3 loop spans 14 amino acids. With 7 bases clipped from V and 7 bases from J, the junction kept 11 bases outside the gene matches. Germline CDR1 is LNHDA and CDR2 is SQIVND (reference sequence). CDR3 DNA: TGTGCCAGTACTCAAGGACAGGGCCAGGGGACCCAGTACTTC. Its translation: CASTQGQGQGTQYF.

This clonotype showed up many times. The DNA of the CDR3 is TGTGCCAGCACCCGATACGGGACAGGGGATGAGCAGTACTTC. Translation gives CASTRYGTGDEQYF. The V gene is TRBV6-1, the J gene TRBJ2-7; 10 bases match TRBD1. Germline CDR1 is MNHNS and CDR2 is SASEGT. The trim removed 7 bases at V and 7 bases at J, leaving 10 bases unmatched. The CDR3 totals 14 residues.

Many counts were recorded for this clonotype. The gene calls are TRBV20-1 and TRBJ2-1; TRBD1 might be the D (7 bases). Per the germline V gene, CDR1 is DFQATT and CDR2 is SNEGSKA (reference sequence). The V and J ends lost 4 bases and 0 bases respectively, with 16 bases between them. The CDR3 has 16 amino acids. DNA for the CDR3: TGCAGTGCTACCGATAACAGGGGACTCTCCTACAATGAGCAGTTCTTC. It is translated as CSATDNRGLSYNEQFF.

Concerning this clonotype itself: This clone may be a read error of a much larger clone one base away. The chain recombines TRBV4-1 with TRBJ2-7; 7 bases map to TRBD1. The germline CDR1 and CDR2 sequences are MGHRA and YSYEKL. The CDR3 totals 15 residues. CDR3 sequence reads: CDSSPGTDGVYEQYF. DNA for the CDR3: TGCGACAGCAGCCCCGGGACAGATGGAGTTTACGAGCAGTACTTC.

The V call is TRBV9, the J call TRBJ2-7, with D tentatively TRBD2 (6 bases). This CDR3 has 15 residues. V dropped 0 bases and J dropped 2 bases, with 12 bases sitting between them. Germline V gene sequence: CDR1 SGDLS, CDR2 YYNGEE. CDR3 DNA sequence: TGTGCCAGCAGCGTAGCCTACGGGAGCACCTACGAGCAGTACTTC. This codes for CASSVAYGSTYEQYF.

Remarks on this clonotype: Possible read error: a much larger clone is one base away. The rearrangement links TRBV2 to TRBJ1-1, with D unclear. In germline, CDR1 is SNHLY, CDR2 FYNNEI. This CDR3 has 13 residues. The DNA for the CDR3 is TGTGCCAGCAGGACTGACGGTAACACTGAACCTTTCTTT. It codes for CASRTDGNTEPFF.

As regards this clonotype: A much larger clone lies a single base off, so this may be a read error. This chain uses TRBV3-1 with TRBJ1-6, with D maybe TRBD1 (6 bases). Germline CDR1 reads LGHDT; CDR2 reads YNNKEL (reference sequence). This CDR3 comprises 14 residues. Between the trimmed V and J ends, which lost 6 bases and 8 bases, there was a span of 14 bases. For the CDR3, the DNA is TGTGCCAGCAGGAAAACGGACAGATATTCACCCCTCCACTTT. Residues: CASRKTDRYSPLHF. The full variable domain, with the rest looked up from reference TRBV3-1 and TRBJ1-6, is DTAVSQTPKYLVTQMGNDKSIKCEQNLGHDTMYWYKQDSKKFLKIMFSYNNKELIINETVPNRFSPKSPDKAHLNLHINSLELGDSAVYFCASRKTDRYSPLHFGNGTRLTVT.

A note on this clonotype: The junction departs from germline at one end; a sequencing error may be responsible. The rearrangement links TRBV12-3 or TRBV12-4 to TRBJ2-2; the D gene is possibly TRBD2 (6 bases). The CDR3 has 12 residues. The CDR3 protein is CASRGNTWELFF. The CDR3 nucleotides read TGTGCCAGCCGCGGGAACACCTGGGAGCTGTTTTTT.

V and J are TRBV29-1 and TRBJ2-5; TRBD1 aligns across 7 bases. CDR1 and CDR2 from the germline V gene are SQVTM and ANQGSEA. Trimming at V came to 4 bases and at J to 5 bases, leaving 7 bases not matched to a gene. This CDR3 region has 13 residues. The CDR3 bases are TGCAGCGTTGCCCAGGGGGTAGGGGAGACCCAGTACTTC. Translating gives CSVAQGVGETQYF. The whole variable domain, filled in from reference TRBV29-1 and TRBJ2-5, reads SAVISQKPSRDICQRGTSLTIQCQVDSQVTMMFWYRQQPGQSLTLIATANQGSEATYESGFVIDKFPISRPNLTFSTLTVSNMSPEDSSIYLCSVAQGVGETQYFGPGTRLLVL.

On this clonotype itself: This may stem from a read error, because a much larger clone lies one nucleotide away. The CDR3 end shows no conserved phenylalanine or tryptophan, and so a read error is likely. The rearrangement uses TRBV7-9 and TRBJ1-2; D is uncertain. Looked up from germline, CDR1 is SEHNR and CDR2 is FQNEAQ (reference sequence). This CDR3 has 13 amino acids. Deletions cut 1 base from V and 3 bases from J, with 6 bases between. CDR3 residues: CASSLGADYGYTL. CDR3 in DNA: TGTGCCAGCAGCTTAGGGGCTGACTATGGCTACACCCTC.

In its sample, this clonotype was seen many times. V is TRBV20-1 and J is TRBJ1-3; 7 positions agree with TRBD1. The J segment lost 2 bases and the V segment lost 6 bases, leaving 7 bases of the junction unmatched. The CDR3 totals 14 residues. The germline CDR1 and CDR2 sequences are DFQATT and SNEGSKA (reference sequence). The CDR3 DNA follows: TGCAGTGCAGAAGACAGGGTAACTGGAAACACCATATATTTT. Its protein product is CSAEDRVTGNTIYF.

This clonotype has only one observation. As DNA, the CDR3 is TGTGCCAGCAGCGGACTACAGGGAGGCGGGAGCTTCGACAATGAGCAGTTCTTC. Protein: CASSGLQGGGSFDNEQFF. The chain carries TRBV9 and TRBJ2-1; possible D gene TRBD2, 7 bases. Trimming pared 3 bases from V and 5 bases from J, leaving 24 bases between. CDR1 and CDR2 from the germline V gene are SGDLS and YYNGEE. This CDR3 is built from 18 residues.

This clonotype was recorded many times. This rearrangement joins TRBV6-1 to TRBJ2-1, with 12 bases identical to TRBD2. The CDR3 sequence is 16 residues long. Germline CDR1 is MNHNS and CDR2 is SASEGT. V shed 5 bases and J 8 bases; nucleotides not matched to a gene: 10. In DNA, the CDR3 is TGTGCCAGCAGTAAGCTAGCGGGAGGGCCCTCGGATGAGCAGTTCTTC. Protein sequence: CASSKLAGGPSDEQFF.

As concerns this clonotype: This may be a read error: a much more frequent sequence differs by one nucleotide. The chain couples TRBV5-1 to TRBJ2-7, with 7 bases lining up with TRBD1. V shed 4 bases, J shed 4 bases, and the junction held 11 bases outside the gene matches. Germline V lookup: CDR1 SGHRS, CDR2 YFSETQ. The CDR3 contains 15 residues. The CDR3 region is CASSQDVSGGYEQYF. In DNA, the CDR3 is TGCGCCAGCAGCCAAGATGTTTCAGGGGGTTACGAGCAGTACTTC.

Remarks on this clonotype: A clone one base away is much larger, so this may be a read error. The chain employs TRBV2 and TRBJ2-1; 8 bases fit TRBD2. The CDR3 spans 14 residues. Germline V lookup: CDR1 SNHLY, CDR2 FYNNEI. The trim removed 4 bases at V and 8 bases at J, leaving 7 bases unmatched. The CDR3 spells CASSVVREVHEQFF. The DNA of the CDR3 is TGTGCCAGCAGTGTCGTGCGGGAGGTCCATGAGCAGTTCTTC.

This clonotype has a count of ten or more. CDR3 nucleotide sequence: TGTGCCAGCAGTTCCAGGGTTGCTGAGCAGTTCTTC. Translated, it gives CASSSRVAEQFF. This rearrangement joins TRBV6-1 to TRBJ2-1; TRBD1 is a possible D gene (5 bases). The length of the CDR3 is 12 residues. Germline lookup yields CDR1 MNHNS and CDR2 SASEGT. V lost 5 bases, J lost 9 bases, and 11 bases lay in between.